These 25 T cell receptor beta chains were sequenced from one sample in a study of OX40 agonist ivuxolimab in advanced cancers. Here immunoSEQ multiplex PCR was the method, and the copy in TCRdb shows in-frame clones only, minus some. The data hold under 25,000 clones, with roughly 84% observed a single time. This sample comprised CD4+ or CD8+ T cells sorted from blood, obtained in a trial of the OX40 agonist ivuxolimab. The receptors shown here come from an adult with an advanced solid tumor such as melanoma, head and neck, liver or kidney cancer.

The chain combines TRBV5-4 with TRBJ1-2, with a tentative D call TRBD1 (5 bases). This CDR3 is 16 amino acids long. Germline CDR1 and CDR2: SGHNT and YYREEE (reference sequence). Trimming stripped 1 base from V and 3 bases from J, with 16 bases between. The CDR3 DNA reads as TGTGCCAGCAGCTTGAACTCTGGGGCCGGAGACTATGGCTACACCTTC. Translation: CASSLNSGAGDYGYTF.

The chain employs TRBV5-6 and TRBJ1-3, with 7 bases matching TRBD1. The CDR3 extends over 16 amino acids. The V gene end was trimmed by 1 base and the J gene end by 0 bases; junction bases not matched to a gene: 4. CDR1 is SGHDT, CDR2 YYEEEE, per germline. Here the CDR3 DNA reads TGTGCCAGCAGCTTGTTCGGGGACAGCTCTGGAAACACCATATATTTT. Its protein product is CASSLFGDSSGNTIYF.

This clone was found once. The genes are TRBV19 and TRBJ1-5; TRBD1 agrees at 8 bases. The CDR3 covers 22 residues. Germline CDR1 is LNHDA and CDR2 is SQIVND (reference sequence). Trimming took 3 bases from V and 0 from J; bases not matched to a gene: 22. As DNA, the CDR3 is TGTGCCAGTAGTATTGGGCAGGGGGCCGTTTGGGGGCCTCCGGATAGCAATCAGCCCCAGCATTTT. Residues: CASSIGQGAVWGPPDSNQPQHF.

This clone has more than one count but fewer than ten. This chain uses TRBV27 with TRBJ2-2, with 7 bases identical to TRBD1. Germline V gene data show CDR1 as MNHEY and CDR2 as SMNVEV (reference sequence). With 7 bases clipped from V and 2 bases from J, the junction kept 4 bases outside the gene matches. This CDR3 has 14 amino acids. The CDR3 DNA sequence: TGTGCCAGCATGACAGGGTTCAACACCGGGGAGCTGTTTTTT. Translating it yields CASMTGFNTGELFF.

J is TRBJ2-1 and V is TRBV29-1; TRBD1 matches at 9 bases. The V gene end was trimmed by 8 bases and the J gene end by 7 bases; junction bases not matched to a gene: 12. The CDR3 length is 14 residues. CDR1 and CDR2 (germline): SQVTM, ANQGSEA. The CDR3 nucleotides are TGCAGCACCGGGCGGACAGGGGTAATAAATGAGCAGTTCTTC. As protein: CSTGRTGVINEQFF.

This clone is medium-sized within its sample. The chain has TRBV5-1 and TRBJ2-7; D may match TRBD1 or TRBD2 (5 bases each). The germline V gene has CDR1 SGHRS and CDR2 YFSETQ. Trimming removed 2 bases at V and 6 bases at J, with 18 bases between. The CDR3 runs to 15 residues. Here the CDR3 DNA reads TGCGCCAGCAGCTTCCGGGACGATAATGTAGGCGAGCAGTACTTC. Amino acid sequence: CASSFRDDNVGEQYF.

The chain employs TRBV15 and TRBJ2-1; 10 bases match TRBD2. CDR3 size: 16 residues. Germline assignment: CDR1 LNHNV and CDR2 YYDKDF (reference sequence). The V gene end was trimmed by 2 bases and the J gene end by 7 bases; junction bases not matched to a gene: 8. CDR3 nucleotide sequence: TGTGCCACCAGCAGACCTCTAGCGGGAGCGGGTAATGAGCAGTTCTTC. Protein: CATSRPLAGAGNEQFF.

This clone was found once. This chain uses TRBV9 with TRBJ1-5; 10 bases agree with TRBD1. The germline V gene has CDR1 SGDLS and CDR2 YYNGEE. With V trimmed by 3 bases and J by 2 bases, 14 bases remained unmatched. The CDR3 sequence is 19 residues long. The CDR3, as DNA: TGTGCCAGCAGCGCGTCTGCCGGGACAGGGGTGGTTGGCAATCAGCCCCAGCATTTT. Its protein is CASSASAGTGVVGNQPQHF.

In its sample, this clone was seen a few times. V gene TRBV9 combines with J gene TRBJ1-3; the D gene is possibly TRBD1 (5 bases). Trimming pared 0 bases from V and 3 bases from J, leaving 10 bases between. CDR1 is SGDLS and CDR2 is YYNGEE in the germline V gene. The CDR3 runs to 15 residues. CDR3: CASSVGGAGGNTIYF. The CDR3 coding sequence is TGTGCCAGCAGCGTAGGAGGGGCAGGTGGAAACACCATATATTTT.

The rearrangement joins TRBV27 to TRBJ2-7, with TRBD1 identical over 11 bases. This CDR3 is 15 amino acids long. Germline V gene lookup returns CDR1 MNHEY and CDR2 SMNVEV (reference sequence). V trimming: 4 bases; J trimming: 8 bases; junction bases outside the gene matches: 10. CDR3 amino acids: CASSSAGTGGWQQYF. DNA for the CDR3: TGTGCCAGCAGTTCGGCCGGGACAGGGGGGTGGCAGCAGTACTTC.

The table lists this clone with a count of one. The chain carries TRBV11-3 and TRBJ2-3; 7 nucleotides align to TRBD2. The CDR3 loop spans 16 amino acids. Looked up from germline, CDR1 is SGHNT and CDR2 is YENEEA. J gave up 2 bases and V 5 bases, and 10 bases lay outside the gene matches. Written as DNA, the CDR3 is TGTGCCAGCAGCCCAAGCGGGCTAGCGGCCACAGATACGCAGTATTTT. Translation: CASSPSGLAATDTQYF.

The chain has TRBV7-2 and TRBJ2-7, with D perhaps given as TRBD1 or TRBD2 (5 bases each). The CDR3 has 15 residues. Germline values: CDR1 SGHTA, CDR2 FQGNSA. V shed 4 bases and J shed 0 bases, with 13 bases lying between them. The CDR3, as DNA: TGTGCCAGCAGCTCTTACGCTGGGACCTCCTACGAGCAGTACTTC. This gives the protein CASSSYAGTSYEQYF.

This clone appeared once. The genes are TRBV5-3 and TRBJ2-1; 14 positions agree with TRBD2. TRBV5-3 carries the ORF label, with uncertain function. The V and J ends lost 3 bases and 2 bases, in that order; junction bases with no gene match: 1. The CDR3 spans 16 residues. The CDR3 bases are TGTGCCAGAAGCTCGACTAGCGGGGGGGCCTACAATGAGCAGTTCTTC. This encodes CARSSTSGGAYNEQFF.

The chain is built from TRBV19 and TRBJ1-6; 8 nucleotides line up with TRBD1. Germline-derived CDR1 and CDR2 are LNHDA and SQIVND (reference sequence). The V segment lost 5 bases and the J segment 8 bases; nucleotides outside the gene matches: 2. This CDR3 has 13 amino acids. As DNA, the CDR3 is TGTGCCAGTAGTGGACAGGGACATTCACCCCTCCACTTT. Translation gives CASSGQGHSPLHF.

V is TRBV5-6 and J is TRBJ2-2, with TRBD2 matching over 15 bases. The CDR3 is 17 amino acids. From germline, CDR1 is SGHDT and CDR2 YYEEEE. V shed 4 bases, J shed 3 bases, and the junction held 4 bases outside the gene matches. CDR3 loop: CASSEGLAGGYTGELFF. CDR3 sequence (DNA): TGTGCCAGCAGCGAGGGACTAGCGGGGGGCTACACCGGGGAGCTGTTTTTT.

The V call is TRBV18, the J call TRBJ1-3; D ambiguous. Germline V CDR1 and CDR2: KGHSH, LQKENI. The CDR3 consists of 17 residues. Trimming took off 4 bases at V and 0 bases at J, with 16 bases between the two ends. For the CDR3, the DNA is TGTGCCAGCTCACTTTCAGGCAGGAGCATCTCTGGAAACACCATATATTTT. Translating gives CASSLSGRSISGNTIYF.

The V and J genes are TRBV2 and TRBJ1-6; 8 nucleotides align to TRBD1. The ends lost 6 bases at V and 9 bases at J; junction bases unmatched: 7. The CDR3 length is 14 residues. In germline, CDR1 is SNHLY, CDR2 FYNNEI. DNA of the CDR3: TGTGCCAGCAGCTCCGGGACAGGAGGTTCACCCCTCCACTTT. This encodes CASSSGTGGSPLHF.

The V gene is TRBV27, the J gene TRBJ1-6, with unresolved D. The CDR3 sequence is 12 residues long. V lost 6 bases and J 6 bases, leaving 6 bases between the germline ends. CDR1 and CDR2 (germline): MNHEY, SMNVEV (reference sequence). The CDR3 protein is CASRVVNSPLHF. CDR3 nucleotides: TGTGCCAGCAGGGTGGTTAATTCACCCCTCCACTTT.

The rearrangement links TRBV20-1 to TRBJ1-1, with 9 bases identical to TRBD1. The germline V gene encodes CDR1 DFQATT and CDR2 SNEGSKA (reference sequence). Trimming cost V 6 bases and J 10 bases; bases outside gene matches: 6. This CDR3 contains 11 residues. The CDR3 loop reads CSASQGARAFF. The CDR3 DNA follows: TGCAGTGCGTCACAGGGGGCGAGAGCTTTCTTT.

The chain employs TRBV11-3 and TRBJ1-1, with D possibly being TRBD1 (5 bases). V gave up 5 bases and J gave up 6 bases, with 13 bases separating them. This CDR3 region has 13 residues. The V gene's germline CDR1 is SGHNT and CDR2 YENEEA. CDR3 loop: CASSQGGYSEAFF. CDR3 sequence (DNA): TGTGCCAGCAGCCAGGGCGGGTACTCTGAAGCTTTCTTT.

This sequence joins TRBV27 and TRBJ2-2; 11 bases align to TRBD2. Germline CDR1 MNHEY, CDR2 SMNVEV (reference sequence). This CDR3 has 16 residues. Trimming took 7 bases from V and 2 from J; bases not matched to a gene: 6. CDR3 nucleotides: TGTGCCAGCACCCTTAGCGGGAGGGTTAACACCGGGGAGCTGTTTTTT. This encodes CASTLSGRVNTGELFF.

The V and J genes are TRBV6-1 and TRBJ1-2; D is possibly TRBD1 (5 bases). The V gene lost 0 bases and the J gene lost 3 bases, with 14 bases spanning the gap. The CDR3 extends over 16 amino acids. CDR1 MNHNS and CDR2 SASEGT come from the germline V gene. In nucleotides, the CDR3 is TGTGCCAGCAGTGAAGCTCTGGCCGGGACGTACTATGGCTACACCTTC. Protein sequence: CASSEALAGTYYGYTF.

J is TRBJ1-1 and V is TRBV7-6; D possibly corresponds to TRBD1 (5 bases). Germline V gene sequence: CDR1 SGHVS, CDR2 FNYEAQ. V was trimmed by 5 bases and J by 1 base, leaving 14 bases between them. The CDR3 extends over 15 amino acids. The CDR3, as DNA: TGTGCCAGCAGCCAAACGGACACTTCGAACACTGAAGCTTTCTTT. Protein sequence: CASSQTDTSNTEAFF.

This clone turned up a few times. The V call is TRBV5-4, the J call TRBJ1-1; D might be TRBD1 (5 bases). The V end was cut by 6 bases, the J end by 4 bases, with 16 bases between. This CDR3 spans 14 amino acids. Germline V gene lookup returns CDR1 SGHNT and CDR2 YYREEE (reference sequence). The CDR3 reads CASTYNGGGTEAFF. The CDR3 nucleotides read TGTGCCAGCACCTATAATGGGGGAGGCACTGAAGCTTTCTTT.

The chain uses TRBV4-2 and TRBJ2-5; TRBD2 agrees at 8 bases. The CDR3 length is 16 residues. After removal of 0 bases from V and 5 bases from J, the junction contained 8 bases not matched to a gene. Germline V gene lookup returns CDR1 LGHNA and CDR2 YNFKEQ. CDR3 in DNA: TGTGCCAGCAGCCAAGACGGGGCGGGGGGAATGGAGACCCAGTACTTC. This translates into CASSQDGAGGMETQYF.